Listed below are T cell receptor beta chains from one sample, sequenced in a study of blood T cell repertoires in COVID-19. Profiled with immunoSEQ multiplex PCR; TCRdb holds only in-frame clones, not every one. The sample lists about 340,000 clones; around 88% were seen once. Sequenced sample: peripheral blood. The receptor set was obtained from a woman aged 55-69 years with COVID-19, enrolled during active disease. Both conserved end residues are part of each CDR3. The order of the fields is clone size, D gene, J gene, V gene, CDR3 protein, CDR3 DNA. A D gene is named only where the DNA matches it firmly. Clone size is not always given. Where it is, it says once, few, many or a class for expanded clones.

clone_size: -; d_call: TRBD1; j_call: TRBJ1-2; v_call: TRBV6-5; cdr3_aa: CASRSPGQGSYGYTF; cdr3_nt: TGTGCCAGCAGATCACCGGGACAGGGGTCCTATGGCTACACCTTC
clone_size: -; d_call: -; j_call: TRBJ1-1; v_call: TRBV2; cdr3_aa: CASSLRTVNTEAFF; cdr3_nt: TGTGCCAGCAGTCTAAGGACAGTCAACACTGAAGCTTTCTTT
clone_size: -; d_call: TRBD2; j_call: TRBJ2-3; v_call: TRBV23-1; cdr3_aa: CASNLSAPSRGALSTDTQYF; cdr3_nt: TGCGCCAGCAACCTGAGCGCCCCCTCGCGGGGGGCCCTTAGCACAGATACGCAGTATTTT
clone_size: once; d_call: -; j_call: TRBJ2-3; v_call: TRBV3-1/TRBV3-2; cdr3_aa: CASKAVGTDTQYF; cdr3_nt: TGTGCCAGCAAGGCGGTTGGCACAGATACGCAGTATTTT
clone_size: -; d_call: -; j_call: TRBJ2-3; v_call: TRBV6-5; cdr3_aa: CASRQSGTDTQYF; cdr3_nt: TGTGCCAGCAGGCAGTCAGGCACAGATACGCAGTATTTT
clone_size: -; d_call: -; j_call: TRBJ1-1; v_call: TRBV5-8; cdr3_aa: CASSLASPGPPSTEAFF; cdr3_nt: TGTGCCAGCAGCTTGGCATCGCCTGGTCCACCGAGCACTGAAGCTTTCTTT
clone_size: once; d_call: -; j_call: TRBJ2-7; v_call: TRBV6-5; cdr3_aa: CASSYSGVEQYF; cdr3_nt: TGTGCCAGCAGTTACTCCGGGGTTGAGCAGTACTTC
clone_size: -; d_call: -; j_call: TRBJ1-2; v_call: TRBV5-8; cdr3_aa: CASSPYYGYTF; cdr3_nt: TGTGCCAGCAGCCCCTACTATGGCTACACCTTC
clone_size: -; d_call: TRBD2; j_call: TRBJ2-7; v_call: TRBV27; cdr3_aa: CASSRSGGKYEQYF; cdr3_nt: TGTGCCAGCAGTCGTAGCGGGGGCAAATACGAGCAGTACTTC
clone_size: -; d_call: TRBD1; j_call: TRBJ2-2; v_call: TRBV9; cdr3_aa: CASSVEPGQANTGELFF; cdr3_nt: TGTGCCAGCAGCGTAGAACCGGGACAGGCGAACACCGGGGAGCTGTTTTTT
clone_size: -; d_call: -; j_call: TRBJ2-2; v_call: TRBV2; cdr3_aa: CASRIQANTGELFF; cdr3_nt: TGTGCCAGCCGAATCCAGGCGAACACCGGGGAGCTGTTTTTT
clone_size: -; d_call: -; j_call: TRBJ1-2; v_call: TRBV13; cdr3_aa: CASSLGDNYGYTF; cdr3_nt: TGTGCCAGCAGCTTGGGAGATAACTATGGCTACACCTTC
clone_size: -; d_call: TRBD1; j_call: TRBJ2-7; v_call: TRBV18; cdr3_aa: CASSPPVMGQGYREQYF; cdr3_nt: TGTGCCAGCTCACCACCGGTAATGGGACAGGGGTATCGAGAGCAGTACTTC
clone_size: -; d_call: -; j_call: TRBJ1-4; v_call: TRBV2; cdr3_aa: CASSEVAATNEKLFF; cdr3_nt: TGTGCCAGCAGTGAAGTCGCAGCAACTAATGAAAAACTGTTTTTT
clone_size: -; d_call: TRBD2; j_call: TRBJ2-5; v_call: TRBV5-4; cdr3_aa: CASSPSGEETQYF; cdr3_nt: TGTGCCAGCAGCCCGAGCGGGGAAGAGACCCAGTACTTC
clone_size: -; d_call: TRBD1; j_call: TRBJ2-1; v_call: TRBV6-5; cdr3_aa: CASSYPDRANEQFF; cdr3_nt: TGTGCCAGCAGCTACCCGGACAGGGCCAATGAGCAGTTCTTC
clone_size: -; d_call: -; j_call: TRBJ2-2; v_call: TRBV19; cdr3_aa: CASSATSRGTGELFF; cdr3_nt: TGTGCCAGTAGTGCTACTAGTCGCGGGACCGGGGAGCTGTTTTTT
clone_size: -; d_call: -; j_call: TRBJ2-7; v_call: TRBV9; cdr3_aa: CASSPTGGGQTYEQYF; cdr3_nt: TGTGCCAGCAGCCCCACGGGAGGAGGACAGACCTACGAGCAGTACTTC
clone_size: -; d_call: -; j_call: TRBJ2-6; v_call: TRBV19; cdr3_aa: CAAGFGSGANVLTF; cdr3_nt: TGTGCCGCAGGGTTCGGGTCTGGGGCCAACGTCCTGACTTTC
clone_size: -; d_call: TRBD2; j_call: TRBJ2-1; v_call: TRBV7-3; cdr3_aa: CASSLIATSGVGEQFF; cdr3_nt: TGTGCCAGCAGCTTAATAGCGACTAGCGGGGTCGGTGAGCAGTTCTTC
clone_size: once; d_call: TRBD1; j_call: TRBJ2-4; v_call: TRBV28; cdr3_aa: CASSYFPQGGNKNIQYF; cdr3_nt: TGTGCCAGCAGTTACTTCCCACAGGGGGGCAACAAAAACATTCAGTACTTC
clone_size: -; d_call: TRBD1; j_call: TRBJ1-3; v_call: TRBV6-6; cdr3_aa: CASSLGQGTSGNTIYF; cdr3_nt: TGTGCCAGCAGTCTGGGACAGGGAACCTCTGGAAACACCATATATTTT
clone_size: -; d_call: TRBD1; j_call: TRBJ1-2; v_call: TRBV5-4; cdr3_aa: CASNTGGAGDSGYTF; cdr3_nt: TGTGCCAGCAATACAGGGGGCGCTGGGGATAGTGGCTACACCTTC
clone_size: -; d_call: -; j_call: TRBJ2-3; v_call: TRBV19; cdr3_aa: CASSAGTPRYTQYF; cdr3_nt: TGTGCCAGTAGTGCAGGGACTCCCCGTTATACGCAGTATTTT
clone_size: -; d_call: -; j_call: TRBJ2-5; v_call: TRBV7-6; cdr3_aa: CASSLIISDRAETQYF; cdr3_nt: TGTGCCAGCAGCTTAATCATCAGTGACAGAGCAGAGACCCAGTACTTC
clone_size: -; d_call: -; j_call: TRBJ2-7; v_call: TRBV6-5; cdr3_aa: CASSYSGRTASYEQYF; cdr3_nt: TGTGCCAGCAGTTACTCGGGTAGGACAGCCTCCTACGAGCAGTACTTC
clone_size: -; d_call: -; j_call: TRBJ2-2; v_call: TRBV10-3; cdr3_aa: CAIRVRTVGNTGELFF; cdr3_nt: TGTGCCATCAGAGTTCGGACAGTTGGGAACACCGGGGAGCTGTTTTTT
clone_size: -; d_call: -; j_call: TRBJ1-2; v_call: TRBV19; cdr3_aa: CASYVNYGYTF; cdr3_nt: TGTGCCAGTTATGTTAACTATGGCTACACCTTC
clone_size: -; d_call: -; j_call: TRBJ1-2; v_call: TRBV11-3; cdr3_aa: CASSLVQGDDGYTF; cdr3_nt: TGTGCCAGCAGCTTAGTGCAGGGTGATGATGGCTACACCTTC
clone_size: -; d_call: TRBD1; j_call: TRBJ1-4; v_call: TRBV4-2; cdr3_aa: CASSQTTGAEKLFF; cdr3_nt: TGTGCCAGCAGCCAAACGACAGGGGCTGAAAAACTGTTTTTT
clone_size: once; d_call: -; j_call: TRBJ1-1; v_call: TRBV7-9; cdr3_aa: CASSSGGDTEAFF; cdr3_nt: TGTGCCAGCAGCTCCGGAGGGGACACTGAAGCTTTCTTT
clone_size: -; d_call: -; j_call: TRBJ2-3; v_call: TRBV7-9; cdr3_aa: CASSLVIGAADTQYF; cdr3_nt: TGTGCCAGCAGCTTAGTAATAGGGGCGGCAGATACGCAGTATTTT
clone_size: -; d_call: -; j_call: TRBJ2-7; v_call: TRBV4-1; cdr3_aa: CASSRTVLESPYEQYF; cdr3_nt: TGCGCCAGCAGCCGTACGGTGCTAGAGTCCCCCTACGAGCAGTACTTC
clone_size: once; d_call: TRBD1; j_call: TRBJ1-1; v_call: TRBV6-5; cdr3_aa: CASSSRQGVNTEAFF; cdr3_nt: TGTGCCAGCAGTTCACGACAGGGTGTTAACACTGAAGCTTTCTTT
clone_size: -; d_call: TRBD1; j_call: TRBJ2-2; v_call: TRBV27; cdr3_aa: CASSSWTGGATGELFF; cdr3_nt: TGTGCCAGCAGTTCTTGGACAGGGGGCGCAACCGGGGAGCTGTTTTTT
clone_size: -; d_call: -; j_call: TRBJ2-5; v_call: TRBV2; cdr3_aa: CASSGGVVGGQETQYF; cdr3_nt: TGTGCCAGCAGTGGGGGGGTGGTAGGTGGCCAAGAGACCCAGTACTTC
clone_size: -; d_call: TRBD1; j_call: TRBJ2-3; v_call: TRBV11-2; cdr3_aa: CASSLGQGRTDTQYF; cdr3_nt: TGTGCCAGCAGCTTGGGACAGGGTCGGACAGATACGCAGTATTTT
clone_size: -; d_call: -; j_call: TRBJ1-1; v_call: TRBV11-2; cdr3_aa: CASSLRLPGFEAFF; cdr3_nt: TGTGCCAGCAGCTTAAGGCTGCCAGGATTTGAAGCTTTCTTT
clone_size: -; d_call: TRBD1; j_call: TRBJ2-3; v_call: TRBV2; cdr3_aa: CASSPTGTPTDTQYF; cdr3_nt: TGTGCCAGCAGTCCGACAGGGACGCCAACAGATACGCAGTATTTT
clone_size: -; d_call: TRBD2; j_call: TRBJ2-2; v_call: TRBV24-1; cdr3_aa: CATSEAGGNTGELFF; cdr3_nt: TGTGCCACCAGTGAGGCGGGGGGGAACACCGGGGAGCTGTTTTTT
clone_size: few; d_call: -; j_call: TRBJ2-7; v_call: TRBV2; cdr3_aa: CAGWQGSDYEQYF; cdr3_nt: TGTGCCGGATGGCAGGGGTCAGACTACGAGCAGTACTTC
clone_size: once; d_call: -; j_call: TRBJ2-7; v_call: TRBV12-5; cdr3_aa: CASGLETGEQYF; cdr3_nt: TGTGCTAGTGGTTTGGAAACAGGGGAGCAGTACTTC
clone_size: -; d_call: TRBD1; j_call: TRBJ1-2; v_call: TRBV5-4; cdr3_aa: CASSFRDRNYGYTF; cdr3_nt: TGTGCCAGCAGCTTCCGGGACAGGAACTATGGCTACACCTTC
clone_size: -; d_call: -; j_call: TRBJ1-2; v_call: TRBV4-1; cdr3_aa: CASSQRFREDRGYTF; cdr3_nt: TGCGCCAGCAGCCAACGTTTCAGGGAAGATCGGGGCTACACCTTC
clone_size: -; d_call: TRBD1; j_call: TRBJ1-2; v_call: TRBV5-1; cdr3_aa: CASSLDFLTGGRRRYGYTF; cdr3_nt: TGCGCCAGCAGCTTGGATTTTTTGACAGGGGGAAGGCGGCGCTATGGCTACACCTTC
clone_size: -; d_call: -; j_call: TRBJ1-1; v_call: TRBV30; cdr3_aa: CAWSMNYEAFF; cdr3_nt: TGTGCCTGGAGTATGAACTATGAAGCTTTCTTT
clone_size: -; d_call: TRBD2; j_call: TRBJ2-5; v_call: TRBV5-1; cdr3_aa: CASSSRGGGVEETQYF; cdr3_nt: TGCGCCAGCAGCTCCCGCGGGGGGGGAGTTGAGGAGACCCAGTACTTC
clone_size: few; d_call: TRBD1; j_call: TRBJ1-2; v_call: TRBV27; cdr3_aa: CASGYRDREYGYTF; cdr3_nt: TGTGCCAGCGGTTACCGGGACAGGGAGTATGGCTACACCTTC